Below, 14 T cell receptor beta chains from the same sample are listed, as sequenced in a study of blood T cells in healthy people across ages. A second PCR, run for roughly 7 to 11 cycles, used a sample-barcoded 5' primer plus a J-beta primer mix. A single record per CDR3 protein comes from TCRdb applying MiXCR to the 5' RACE reads. The table has about 1.4 million distinct CDR3 sequences, approximately 59% seen once. What was sequenced was blood. These receptors were collected from a man younger than 35 in good health.

The chain employs TRBV5-1 and TRBJ2-4; D not certain. TRBJ2-7 explains the end of the DNA better; the J call may be wrong. CDR3 size: 14 residues. Germline V gives CDR1 SGHRS, CDR2 YFSETQ. The CDR3 protein is CASSTSPRGHEQYF. CDR3 DNA sequence: TGCGCCAGCAGTACCTCGCCCAGAGGCCACGAGCAGTACTTC.

Comments on this clonotype: A junction end diverges from the germline sequence, so it may reflect a read error. V is TRBV20-1 and J is TRBJ2-7, with 7 bases aligning to TRBD2. Germline V gene sequence: CDR1 DFQATT, CDR2 SNEGSKA (reference sequence). The CDR3 spans 14 residues. The CDR3: CSSSTAGPTYEQYF. The DNA of the CDR3 is TGCAGTTCTAGCACAGCGGGGCCCACCTACGAGCAGTACTTC.

J is TRBJ1-2 and V is TRBV3-1; D not certain. The ends were cut back, 2 bases at V and 0 bases at J, with 4 bases in the middle. This CDR3 spans 13 amino acids. Looked up from germline, CDR1 is LGHDT and CDR2 is YNNKEL (reference sequence). CDR3 bases: TGTGCCAGCAGCCAACAGTCTAACTATGGCTACACCTTC. Amino acids: CASSQQSNYGYTF.

This clonotype was detected a few times. This rearrangement joins TRBV7-2 to TRBJ1-5; D not resolved. In germline, CDR1 is SGHTA, CDR2 FQGNSA. V was trimmed by 1 base and J by 3 bases, leaving 10 bases between them. The CDR3 spans 15 residues. The CDR3 region is CASSLGGLFNQPQHF. The CDR3 DNA reads TGTGCCAGCAGCTTAGGTGGACTTTTCAATCAGCCCCAGCATTTT. The variable domain in full, completed from reference TRBV7-2 and TRBJ1-5, reads GAGVSQSPSNKVTEKGKDVELRCDPISGHTALYWYRQSLGQGLEFLIYFQGNSAPDKSGLPSDRFSAERTGGSVSTLTIQRTQQEDSAVYLCASSLGGLFNQPQHFGDGTRLSIL.

This chain joins TRBV27 and TRBJ2-1; 7 positions match TRBD2. The CDR3 runs to 11 residues. J lost 7 bases, V lost 10 bases, and 4 bases had no gene match. From germline, CDR1 is MNHEY and CDR2 SMNVEV (reference sequence). CDR3 nucleotide sequence: TGTGCCACTGGGGGGGGGAATGAGCAGTTCTTC. Amino acid sequence: CATGGGNEQFF.

The sample holds a few counts of this clonotype. The CDR3 sequence is CASSQDGPQGFDEQFF. The CDR3 DNA follows: TGCGCCAGCAGCCAAGATGGCCCGCAGGGTTTCGATGAGCAGTTCTTC. The J gene is TRBJ2-1, the V gene TRBV4-3; D is possibly TRBD1 (5 bases). Germline CDR1 LGHNA, CDR2 YSLEER. CDR3 length equals 16 residues. V was cut by 0 bases and J by 8 bases, with 17 bases left in between.

This rearrangement joins TRBV3-1 to TRBJ2-1; 9 positions match TRBD2. From germline, CDR1 is LGHDT and CDR2 YNNKEL (reference sequence). This CDR3 region has 15 residues. V lost 4 bases and J lost 4; bases outside the gene matches: 5. The CDR3 DNA follows: TGTGCCAGCAGCCCCCAGCGGGAGGCTTACAATGAGCAGTTCTTC. Translation: CASSPQREAYNEQFF.

V usage is TRBV29-1 and J usage is TRBJ2-3; D is unresolved. This CDR3 is 12 amino acids long. The V gene lost 2 bases and the J gene lost 0 bases, with 3 bases spanning the gap. CDR1 and CDR2 (germline): SQVTM, ANQGSEA. The CDR3 bases are TGCAGCGTTGAACCTAGCACAGATACGCAGTATTTT. Translation: CSVEPSTDTQYF.

V is TRBV27 and J is TRBJ1-1; no firm D call. V dropped 1 base and J dropped 0 bases, with 9 bases sitting between them. The CDR3 length is 15 residues. Germline lookup yields CDR1 MNHEY and CDR2 SMNVEV (reference sequence). In nucleotides, the CDR3 is TGTGCCAGCAGTTTATTCGGGAGCCTGAACACTGAAGCTTTCTTT. Translation gives CASSLFGSLNTEAFF.

The chain couples TRBV29-1 to TRBJ2-3; D unclear. V lost 5 bases to trimming and J lost 2 bases, with 14 bases between them. Germline lookup yields CDR1 SQVTM and CDR2 ANQGSEA. The CDR3 runs 14 residues. The CDR3: CSVRSNPATDTQYF. The CDR3 nucleotides are TGCAGCGTTCGTTCGAACCCGGCCACAGATACGCAGTATTTT.

This chain uses TRBV4-1 with TRBJ1-1, with TRBD1 matching over 8 bases. V trimming: 4 bases; J trimming: 4 bases; junction bases outside the gene matches: 8. This CDR3 contains 15 residues. Germline lookup yields CDR1 MGHRA and CDR2 YSYEKL. The CDR3 coding sequence is TGCGCCAGCAGCCTCACCACAGGGGGACGCACTGAAGCTTTCTTT. Its translation is CASSLTTGGRTEAFF.

The rearrangement uses TRBV29-1 and TRBJ2-3; D possibly matches TRBD1 or TRBD2 (5 bases each). The germline CDR1 and CDR2 sequences are SQVTM and ANQGSEA. V lost 6 bases to trimming and J lost 0 bases, with 13 bases between them. The CDR3 has 14 residues. CDR3 region: CSVPNRDSTDTQYF. CDR3 sequence (DNA): TGCAGCGTGCCGAACCGGGACAGCACAGATACGCAGTATTTT.

The chain recombines TRBV10-3 with TRBJ2-1, with 8 positions matching TRBD2. V was pared by 10 bases and J by 4 bases, with 15 bases of the junction left unmatched. The CDR3 spans 16 residues. Germline assignment: CDR1 ENHRY and CDR2 SYGVKD. The CDR3 DNA is TGTGCCACCAAAGGTTTGGCGGGAGGAGATTACAATGAGCAGTTCTTC. This sequence encodes CATKGLAGGDYNEQFF.

The J gene is TRBJ2-1, the V gene TRBV28; D might be TRBD1 (6 bases). Germline V gene lookup returns CDR1 MDHEN and CDR2 SYDVKM. The CDR3 has 14 residues. The ends were cut back, 5 bases at V and 13 bases at J, with 21 bases in the middle. CDR3 in DNA: TGTGCCAGCAGTGCTACAGGGTACCAAGAGACCCAGTTCTTC. It codes for CASSATGYQETQFF.